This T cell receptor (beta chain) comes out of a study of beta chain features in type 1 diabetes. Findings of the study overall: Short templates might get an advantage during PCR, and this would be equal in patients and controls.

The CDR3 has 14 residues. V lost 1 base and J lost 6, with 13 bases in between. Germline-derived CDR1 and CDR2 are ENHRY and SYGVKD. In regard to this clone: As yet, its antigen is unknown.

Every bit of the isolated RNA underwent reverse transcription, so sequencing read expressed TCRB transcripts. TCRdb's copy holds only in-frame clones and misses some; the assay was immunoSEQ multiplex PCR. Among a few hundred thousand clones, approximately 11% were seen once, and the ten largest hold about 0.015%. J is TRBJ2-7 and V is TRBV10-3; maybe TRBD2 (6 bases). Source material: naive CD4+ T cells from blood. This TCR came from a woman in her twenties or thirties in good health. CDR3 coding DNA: TGTGCCATCAGTGAGTTGGGGGAGGAGGGCGAGCAGTACTTC. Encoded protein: CAISELGEEGEQYF.